The rows below give T cell receptor beta chains drawn from one sample of a study of shared clonotypes between healthy human individuals. Produced via immunoSEQ multiplex PCR; TCRdb's table is partial and in-frame only. The profile shows about half a million clones, around 80% of them singletons. Sample: PBMCs. These TCRs come from a woman aged 40 to 50 in good health. Some clones in this sample may be carry-over from other donors' samples. The CDR3 runs from the conserved cysteine through the conserved F or W. A D gene is named only where the DNA matches it firmly. Some rows mark clone size as missing; the rest say once, few, many or name a class of expanded clone.

clone_size: .
d_call: TRBD2
v_call: TRBV28
j_call: TRBJ2-3
cdr3_aa: CASSLLAGASTDTQYF
cdr3_nt: TGTGCCAGCAGTTTACTAGCGGGAGCCAGCACAGATACGCAGTATTTT

clone_size: .
d_call: TRBD2
v_call: TRBV7-9
j_call: TRBJ2-3
cdr3_aa: CASYSTSGARTDTQYF
cdr3_nt: TGTGCCAGCTACTCGACTAGCGGGGCCCGCACAGATACGCAGTATTTT

clone_size: .
d_call: .
v_call: TRBV7-3
j_call: TRBJ2-1
cdr3_aa: CASSTTAGSYNEQFF
cdr3_nt: TGTGCCAGCAGCACCACTGCCGGCTCCTACAATGAGCAGTTCTTC

clone_size: .
d_call: TRBD2
v_call: TRBV7-6
j_call: TRBJ2-7
cdr3_aa: CASSLGGLAYEQYF
cdr3_nt: TGTGCCAGCAGCTTAGGGGGACTAGCCTACGAGCAGTACTTC

clone_size: once
d_call: TRBD1
v_call: TRBV6-6
j_call: TRBJ1-2
cdr3_aa: CASSYGQANYGYTF
cdr3_nt: TGTGCCAGCAGTTACGGACAGGCCAACTATGGCTACACCTTC

clone_size: .
d_call: .
v_call: TRBV11-2
j_call: TRBJ1-2
cdr3_aa: CASSLADTYGYTF
cdr3_nt: TGTGCCAGCAGCTTGGCCGACACGTATGGCTACACCTTC

clone_size: .
d_call: .
v_call: TRBV5-4
j_call: TRBJ1-1
cdr3_aa: CASSHTGRGTEAFF
cdr3_nt: TGTGCCAGCAGCCATACCGGCAGAGGGACTGAAGCTTTCTTT

clone_size: .
d_call: TRBD2
v_call: TRBV4-3
j_call: TRBJ2-2
cdr3_aa: CASSRVSGLAGGPRTGELFF
cdr3_nt: TGCGCCAGCAGCCGAGTTTCGGGACTAGCGGGAGGGCCAAGGACCGGGGAGCTGTTTTTT

clone_size: .
d_call: .
v_call: TRBV6-5
j_call: TRBJ2-1
cdr3_aa: CASSSTGNSLNEQFF
cdr3_nt: TGTGCCAGCAGTTCTACAGGGAATAGTTTAAATGAGCAGTTCTTC

clone_size: many
d_call: TRBD2
v_call: TRBV7-8
j_call: TRBJ2-7
cdr3_aa: CASSSRRLAGYEQYF
cdr3_nt: TGTGCCAGCAGCTCCCGGAGACTAGCGGGATACGAGCAGTACTTC

clone_size: .
d_call: TRBD1
v_call: TRBV28
j_call: TRBJ2-2
cdr3_aa: CASRLSDGQGRTGELFF
cdr3_nt: TGTGCCAGCAGATTAAGCGACGGACAGGGACGGACCGGGGAGCTGTTTTTT

clone_size: .
d_call: .
v_call: TRBV5-1
j_call: TRBJ2-2
cdr3_aa: CASSVPPNTGELFF
cdr3_nt: TGCGCCAGCAGCGTACCACCGAACACCGGGGAGCTGTTTTTT

clone_size: .
d_call: .
v_call: TRBV28
j_call: TRBJ1-2
cdr3_aa: CASSLGESESNYGYTF
cdr3_nt: TGTGCCAGCAGTTTGGGGGAATCGGAATCTAACTATGGCTACACCTTC

clone_size: .
d_call: TRBD1
v_call: TRBV19
j_call: TRBJ2-6
cdr3_aa: CASSAGTGDSGANVLTF
cdr3_nt: TGTGCCAGTAGTGCCGGGACAGGTGACTCTGGGGCCAACGTCCTGACTTTC